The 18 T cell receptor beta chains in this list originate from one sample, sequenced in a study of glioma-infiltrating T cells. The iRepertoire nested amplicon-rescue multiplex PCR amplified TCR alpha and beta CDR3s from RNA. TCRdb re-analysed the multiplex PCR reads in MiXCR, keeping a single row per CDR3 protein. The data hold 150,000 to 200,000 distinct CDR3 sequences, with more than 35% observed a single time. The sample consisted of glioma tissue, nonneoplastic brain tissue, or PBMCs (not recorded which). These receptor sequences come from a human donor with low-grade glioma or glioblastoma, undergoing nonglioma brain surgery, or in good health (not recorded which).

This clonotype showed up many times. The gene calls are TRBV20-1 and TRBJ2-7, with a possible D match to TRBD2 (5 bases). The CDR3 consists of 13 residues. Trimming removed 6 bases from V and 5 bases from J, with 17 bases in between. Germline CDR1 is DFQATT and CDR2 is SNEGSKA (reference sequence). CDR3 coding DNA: TGCAGTGCCAGAAGGCCGGGGTACCACGAGCAGTACTTC. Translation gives CSARRPGYHEQYF.

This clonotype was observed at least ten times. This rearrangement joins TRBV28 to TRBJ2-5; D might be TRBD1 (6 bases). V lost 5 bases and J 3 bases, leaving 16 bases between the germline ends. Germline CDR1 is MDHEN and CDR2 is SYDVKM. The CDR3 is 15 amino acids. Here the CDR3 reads CASSLQGTAKETQYF. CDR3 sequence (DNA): TGTGCCAGCAGTCTTCAGGGGACCGCAAAAGAGACCCAGTACTTC. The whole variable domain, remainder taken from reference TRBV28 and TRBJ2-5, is DVKVTQSSRYLVKRTGEKVFLECVQDMDHENMFWYRQDPGLGLRLIYFSYDVKMKEKGDIPEGYSVSREKKERFSLILESASTNQTSMYLCASSLQGTAKETQYFGPGTRLLVL.

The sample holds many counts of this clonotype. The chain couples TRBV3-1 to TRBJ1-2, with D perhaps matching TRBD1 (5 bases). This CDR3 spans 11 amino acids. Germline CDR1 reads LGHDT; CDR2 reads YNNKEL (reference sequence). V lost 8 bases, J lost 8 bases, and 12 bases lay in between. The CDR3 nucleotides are TGTGCCAGCGGAAAGGGGAGAGGCTACACCTTC. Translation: CASGKGRGYTF. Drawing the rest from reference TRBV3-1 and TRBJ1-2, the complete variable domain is DTAVSQTPKYLVTQMGNDKSIKCEQNLGHDTMYWYKQDSKKFLKIMFSYNNKELIINETVPNRFSPKSPDKAHLNLHINSLELGDSAVYFCASGKGRGYTFGSGTRLTVV.

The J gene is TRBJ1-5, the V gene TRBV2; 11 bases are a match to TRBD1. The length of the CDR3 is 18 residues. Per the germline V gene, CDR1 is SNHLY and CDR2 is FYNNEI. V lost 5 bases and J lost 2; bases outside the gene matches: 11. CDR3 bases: TGTGCCAGCAGTCACGGGACAGGGGGAGCGGTAGGCAATCAGCCCCAGCATTTT. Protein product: CASSHGTGGAVGNQPQHF.

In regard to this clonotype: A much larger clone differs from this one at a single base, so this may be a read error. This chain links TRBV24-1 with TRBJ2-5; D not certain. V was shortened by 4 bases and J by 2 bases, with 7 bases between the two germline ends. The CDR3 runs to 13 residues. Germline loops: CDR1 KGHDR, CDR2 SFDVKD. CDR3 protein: CATSEGKQETQYF. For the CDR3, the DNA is TGTGCCACCAGTGAGGGGAAGCAAGAGACCCAGTACTTC.

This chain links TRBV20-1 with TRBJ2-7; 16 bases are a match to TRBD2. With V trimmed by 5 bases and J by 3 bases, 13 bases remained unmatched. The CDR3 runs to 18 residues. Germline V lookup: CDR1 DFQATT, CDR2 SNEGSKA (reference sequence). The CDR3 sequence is CSALPGTSGRAINYEQYF. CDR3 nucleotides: TGCAGTGCTTTACCGGGGACTAGCGGGAGGGCCATAAACTACGAGCAGTACTTC.

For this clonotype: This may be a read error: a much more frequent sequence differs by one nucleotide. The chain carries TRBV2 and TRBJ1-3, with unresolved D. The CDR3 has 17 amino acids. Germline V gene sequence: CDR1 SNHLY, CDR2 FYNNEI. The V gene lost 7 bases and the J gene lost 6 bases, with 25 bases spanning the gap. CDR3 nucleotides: TGTGCCAGCAATAGAGGGATTCTTACCGTTGCTGTAAACACCATATATTTT. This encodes CASNRGILTVAVNTIYF.

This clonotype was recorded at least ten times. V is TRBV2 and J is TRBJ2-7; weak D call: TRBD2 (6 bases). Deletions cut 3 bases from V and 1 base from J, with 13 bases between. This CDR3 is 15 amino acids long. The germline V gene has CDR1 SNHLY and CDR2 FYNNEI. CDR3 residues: CASSEEGAVSYEQYF. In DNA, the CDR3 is TGTGCCAGCAGTGAGGAGGGTGCGGTGTCCTACGAGCAGTACTTC.

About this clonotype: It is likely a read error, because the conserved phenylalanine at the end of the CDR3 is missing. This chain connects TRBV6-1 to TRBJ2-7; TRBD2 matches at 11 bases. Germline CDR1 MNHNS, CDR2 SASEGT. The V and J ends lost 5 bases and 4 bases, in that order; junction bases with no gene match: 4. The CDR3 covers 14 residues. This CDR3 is CASSPSGGTYEQYY. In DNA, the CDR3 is TGTGCCAGCAGTCCTAGCGGGGGGACATACGAGCAGTACTAC.

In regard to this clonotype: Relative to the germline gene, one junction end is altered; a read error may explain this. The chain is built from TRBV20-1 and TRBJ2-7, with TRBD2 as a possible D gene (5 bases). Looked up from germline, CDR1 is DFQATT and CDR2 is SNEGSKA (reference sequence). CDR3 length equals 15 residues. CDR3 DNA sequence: TGCAGTCCTAGAGAGGGAGTGAGGGCCACCTACGAGCAGTACTTC. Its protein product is CSPREGVRATYEQYF.

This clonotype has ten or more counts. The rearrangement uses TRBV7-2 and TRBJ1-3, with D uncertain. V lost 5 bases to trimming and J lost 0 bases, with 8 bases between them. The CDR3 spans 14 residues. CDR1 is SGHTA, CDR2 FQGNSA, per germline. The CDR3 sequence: CASSPTNSGNTIYF. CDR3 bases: TGTGCCAGCAGCCCGACCAACTCTGGAAACACCATATATTTT.

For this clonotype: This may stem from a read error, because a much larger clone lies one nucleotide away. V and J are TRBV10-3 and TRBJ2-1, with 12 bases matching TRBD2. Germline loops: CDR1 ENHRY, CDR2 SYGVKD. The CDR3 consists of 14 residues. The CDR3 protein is CAISQTSGGNGQFF. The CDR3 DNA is TGTGCCATCAGTCAGACTAGCGGGGGCAATGGGCAGTTCTTC.

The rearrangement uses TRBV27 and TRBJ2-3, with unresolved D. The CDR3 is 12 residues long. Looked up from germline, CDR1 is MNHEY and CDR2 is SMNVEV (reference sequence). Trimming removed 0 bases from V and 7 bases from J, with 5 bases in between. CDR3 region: CASSLSRYTQYF. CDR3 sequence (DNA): TGTGCCAGCAGTTTATCAAGGTATACGCAGTATTTT.

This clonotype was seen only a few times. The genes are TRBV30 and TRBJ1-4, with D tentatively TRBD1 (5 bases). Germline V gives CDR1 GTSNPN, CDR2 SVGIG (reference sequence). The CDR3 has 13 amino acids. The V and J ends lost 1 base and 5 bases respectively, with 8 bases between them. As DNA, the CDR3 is TGTGCCTGGAGTGGGGGGATAAATGAAAAACTGTTTTTT. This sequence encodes CAWSGGINEKLFF. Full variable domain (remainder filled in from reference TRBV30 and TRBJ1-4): SQTIHQWPATLVQPVGSPLSLECTVEGTSNPNLYWYRQAAGRGLQLLFYSVGIGQISSEVPQNLSASRPQDRQFILSSKKLLLSDSGFYLCAWSGGINEKLFFGSGTQLSVL.

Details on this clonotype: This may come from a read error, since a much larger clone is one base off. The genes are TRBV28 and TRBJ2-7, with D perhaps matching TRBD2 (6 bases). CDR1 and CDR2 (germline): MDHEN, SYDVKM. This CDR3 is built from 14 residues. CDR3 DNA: TGTGCCAGCAGTTTAGGCGGGACGGGGTACGGGCAGTACTTC. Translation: CASSLGGTGYGQYF.

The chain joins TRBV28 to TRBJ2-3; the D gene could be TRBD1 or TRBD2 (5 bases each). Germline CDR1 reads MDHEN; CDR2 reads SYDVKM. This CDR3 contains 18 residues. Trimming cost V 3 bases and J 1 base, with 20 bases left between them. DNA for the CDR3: TGTGCCAGCAGTTTCGAGTACGCCGGGGACCCAGGCACAGATACGCAGTATTTT. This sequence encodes CASSFEYAGDPGTDTQYF.

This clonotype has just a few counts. The chain's CDR3 is CASSLNPSRYNEQFF. CDR3 nucleotides: TGTGCCAGCAGCTTAAATCCTAGCAGGTACAATGAGCAGTTCTTC. The J gene is TRBJ2-1, the V gene TRBV7-2, with D maybe TRBD2 (5 bases). From germline, CDR1 is SGHTA and CDR2 FQGNSA. V was trimmed by 2 bases and J by 4 bases, leaving 12 bases between them. This CDR3 is built from 15 residues.

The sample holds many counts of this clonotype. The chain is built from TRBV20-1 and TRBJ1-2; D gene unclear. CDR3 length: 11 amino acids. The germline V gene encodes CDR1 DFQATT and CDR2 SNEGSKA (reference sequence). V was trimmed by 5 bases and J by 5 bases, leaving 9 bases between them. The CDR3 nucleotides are TGCAGTGCTCAGACATCTTATGGCTACACCTTC. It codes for CSAQTSYGYTF.